This record looks at one T cell receptor (beta chain) sequence and its context. How the authors handled the data: Estimates of nucleated cell counts were drawn from the amplification of reference gene primers. Assay: immunoSEQ multiplex PCR; the TCRdb copy retains only in-frame clones and omits some. The V and J calls and clone size are taken from that table; D and trimming were inferred from the DNA. The sample carries about 48,000 clones, roughly four fifths recorded once. The record originates from a study of blood T cell repertoires in COVID-19. As for the study in general: Both acute and convalescent COVID-19 samples were obtained from the United States, Italy and Spain. Nucleic acid was either cDNA or gDNA, and it came from T cells, B-cell-depleted T cells, or PBMCs.

This clonotype was obtained from a man between 40 and 49 years old with acute or convalescent COVID-19. Sequenced material: peripheral blood.

DNA of the CDR3: TGTGCCAGCAGTTTAAACCAGGGAACTGAAGCTTTCTTT. Its translation is CASSLNQGTEAFF. The V gene is TRBV12-3 or TRBV12-4, the J gene TRBJ1-1, with D possibly being TRBD1 (5 bases). V lost 2 bases and J lost 5, with 9 bases in between. The CDR3 is made up of 13 amino acids.